The sequence of this T cell receptor (beta chain) was determined in a study of PD-L1 blockade in urothelial cancer. Overall study context: About 90% of the roughly 29 patients comprised males who had bladder-origin urothelial cancer.

Whole-study results and caveats: Pretreatment clonality of the blood TCR repertoire below the median was predictive of superior survival.

The method was immunoSEQ multiplex PCR; TCRdb's version includes in-frame clones alone and lacks a portion of them. The sample consists of some 45,000 clones, over 75% of them appearing once. Many counts were recorded for this clone. Its antigen remains unknown. CDR3 length equals 12 residues. The germline gives CDR1 SQVTM, CDR2 ANQGSEA. The V gene lost 7 bases and the J gene lost 5 bases, with 11 bases spanning the gap. Noted time point: pretreatment peripheral blood. Material: PBMCs, obtained around atezolizumab (anti-PD-L1) treatment. The source is a man between 60 and 75 years old with urothelial cancer. V is TRBV29-1 and J is TRBJ2-2; D gene uncertain. In DNA form, the CDR3 reads TGCAGCGGCCTAAGAGATACCGGGGAGCTGTTTTTT. Amino acids: CSGLRDTGELFF.